The next 6 T cell receptor beta chains were all read from a single sample in a study of CD4+ T cells in melanoma. Profiling relied on immunoSEQ multiplex PCR, and the TCRdb table lists in-frame clones only, not all of them. The table lists 50,000 or so clones, approximately 89% of them singletons, with approximately 12% in the top ten. The sample comprised peripheral blood. All receptors derive from a human donor with melanoma.

V usage is TRBV19 and J usage is TRBJ1-5, with D maybe TRBD1 (5 bases). CDR3 size: 13 residues. Looked up from germline, CDR1 is LNHDA and CDR2 is SQIVND (reference sequence). V was pared by 6 bases and J by 5 bases, with 11 bases between. CDR3 DNA: TGTGCCAGTAGAAGGGGATCTTATCAGCCCCAGCATTTT. Protein product: CASRRGSYQPQHF.

The rearrangement joins TRBV10-3 to TRBJ1-1; 7 bases map to TRBD1. CDR3 length: 17 residues. With V trimmed by 1 base and J by 0 bases, 8 bases remained unmatched. Germline lookup yields CDR1 ENHRY and CDR2 SYGVKD. The CDR3 reads CAISELARGYVNTEAFF. In nucleotides, the CDR3 is TGTGCCATCAGTGAGTTGGCCAGGGGGTATGTGAACACTGAAGCTTTCTTT.

This clone was detected only once. A junction boundary mismatches the germline segment, possibly from a read error. The chain is built from TRBV7-7 and TRBJ1-4; D remains unclear. The CDR3 extends over 19 amino acids. In germline, CDR1 is SSHAT, CDR2 FNYEAQ (reference sequence). The CDR3 sequence: CASSLAFQENRATNEKLFF. CDR3 sequence (DNA): TGTGCTAGCAGCTTAGCGTTCCAGGAGAATAGAGCAACTAATGAAAAACTGTTTTTT.

The V and J genes are TRBV5-1 and TRBJ1-1; 9 bases line up with TRBD1. From germline, CDR1 is SGHRS and CDR2 YFSETQ. The CDR3 sequence is 16 residues long. The V and J ends lost 0 bases and 0 bases, in that order; junction bases with no gene match: 3. In nucleotides, the CDR3 is TGCGCCAGCAGCTTGGCTACAGGGGGCGTGAACACTGAAGCTTTCTTT. Translating gives CASSLATGGVNTEAFF.

The chain recombines TRBV7-8 with TRBJ2-3; 9 bases fit TRBD2. Per the germline V gene, CDR1 is SGHVS and CDR2 is FQNEAQ. V gave up 1 base and J gave up 2 bases; unmatched junction bases: 7. CDR3 length: 17 amino acids. DNA for the CDR3: TGTGCCAGCAGCTTAGACCCCGGGACTAGCCCCACAGATACGCAGTATTTT. As protein: CASSLDPGTSPTDTQYF.

The chain has TRBV7-8 and TRBJ2-3; perhaps TRBD1 as D (5 bases). This CDR3 has 16 amino acids. Germline values: CDR1 SGHVS, CDR2 FQNEAQ. Trimming cost V 0 bases and J 0 bases, with 10 bases left between them. CDR3 nucleotides: TGTGCCAGCAGCTTAGCGCTTGGGGCTAGCACAGATACGCAGTATTTT. It specifies CASSLALGASTDTQYF.